This passage covers 13 T cell receptor beta chains from one sample sequenced in a study of blood T cell repertoires in COVID-19. The repertoire was sequenced with immunoSEQ multiplex PCR; TCRdb's copy has only in-frame clones and lacks some. This table holds tens of thousands of clones, around 83% found once. The sample taken for sequencing was peripheral blood. Receptor source: a woman at least 80 years old with active or convalescent COVID-19.

The rearrangement joins TRBV6-6 to TRBJ1-3; 7 positions agree with TRBD1. The CDR3 covers 16 residues. Germline assignment: CDR1 MNHNY and CDR2 SVGAGI (reference sequence). The trim removed 6 bases at V and 0 bases at J, leaving 8 bases unmatched. The CDR3 sequence is CASSTGTAVSGNTIYF. CDR3 nucleotide sequence: TGTGCCAGCAGCACCGGGACAGCAGTCTCTGGAAACACCATATATTTT.

The chain links TRBV19 to TRBJ2-7; possible D gene TRBD1, 5 bases. The CDR3 is made up of 14 amino acids. Per germline, CDR1 LNHDA and CDR2 SQIVND (reference sequence). Trimming removed 6 bases from V and 2 bases from J, with 14 bases in between. As DNA, the CDR3 is TGTGCCAGTAGCCCCAAAGGGGCGACCTACGAGCAGTACTTC. It specifies CASSPKGATYEQYF.

The chain has TRBV7-9 and TRBJ1-2; D unresolved. Per the germline V gene, CDR1 is SEHNR and CDR2 is FQNEAQ (reference sequence). The CDR3 has 13 amino acids. V was trimmed by 3 bases and J by 2 bases, leaving 7 bases between them. CDR3 loop: CASSLYPNYGYTF. CDR3 coding DNA: TGTGCCAGCAGCTTGTATCCGAACTATGGCTACACCTTC. Supplemented by reference TRBV7-9 and TRBJ1-2, the full variable domain reads DTGVSQNPRHKITKRGQNVTFRCDPISEHNRLYWYRQTLGQGPEFLTYFQNEAQLEKSRLLSDRFSAERPKGSFSTLEIQRTEQGDSAMYLCASSLYPNYGYTFGSGTRLTVV.

V is TRBV5-1 and J is TRBJ2-5; 7 positions agree with TRBD1. V shed 4 bases and J 3 bases; nucleotides not matched to a gene: 12. The germline CDR1 and CDR2 sequences are SGHRS and YFSETQ. CDR3 length equals 16 residues. The CDR3 DNA reads as TGCGCCAGCAGCCGGAGATGGGGACAGAGAGAAGAGACCCAGTACTTC. Translating it yields CASSRRWGQREETQYF.

The chain uses TRBV6-6 and TRBJ2-7, with 12 bases fitting TRBD2. The CDR3 is 13 residues long. Trimming cost V 4 bases and J 6 bases; bases outside gene matches: 1. Germline CDR1 MNHNY, CDR2 SVGAGI (reference sequence). The chain's CDR3 is CASSSTSGSEQYF. The CDR3 region has the DNA TGTGCCAGCAGTTCGACTAGCGGGAGCGAGCAGTACTTC.

The chain combines TRBV5-5 with TRBJ1-3, with a possible D match to TRBD1 (5 bases). Germline V gene data show CDR1 as SGHKS and CDR2 as YYEKEE (reference sequence). V was pared by 0 bases and J by 4 bases, with 11 bases between. This CDR3 is built from 15 residues. CDR3 DNA: TGTGCCAGCAGCTTGGCCGGGGGAGCCGGAAACACCATATATTTT. This encodes CASSLAGGAGNTIYF.

The chain uses TRBV9 and TRBJ2-5; 8 bases are a match to TRBD2. The CDR3 has 16 amino acids. With V trimmed by 3 bases and J by 2 bases, 9 bases remained unmatched. The germline CDR1 and CDR2 sequences are SGDLS and YYNGEE. This CDR3 is CASSAGALAGQETQYF. CDR3 nucleotides: TGTGCCAGCAGCGCCGGGGCTCTAGCGGGTCAAGAGACCCAGTACTTC.

The CDR3 coding sequence is TGTGCCAGCAACTCACAGGGACCCCTGAGCACCATATATTTT. Translation gives CASNSQGPLSTIYF. The chain has TRBV28 and TRBJ1-3; the D gene is possibly TRBD1 (6 bases). The CDR3 sequence is 14 residues long. Deletions cut 7 bases from V and 9 bases from J, with 19 bases between. Germline lookup yields CDR1 MDHEN and CDR2 SYDVKM. The variable domain in full, completed from reference TRBV28 and TRBJ1-3, reads DVKVTQSSRYLVKRTGEKVFLECVQDMDHENMFWYRQDPGLGLRLIYFSYDVKMKEKGDIPEGYSVSREKKERFSLILESASTNQTSMYLCASNSQGPLSTIYFGEGSWLTVV.

The chain joins TRBV9 to TRBJ2-5; possibly TRBD2 for D (6 bases). The CDR3 totals 16 residues. Between the trimmed V and J ends, which lost 3 bases and 2 bases, there was a span of 17 bases. Germline CDR1 SGDLS, CDR2 YYNGEE. The CDR3 DNA follows: TGTGCCAGCAGCGCGTTAGGGACTTCCTCTCAAGAGACCCAGTACTTC. This sequence encodes CASSALGTSSQETQYF.

The chain recombines TRBV29-1 with TRBJ2-7, with a tentative D call TRBD1 (7 bases). V was shortened by 4 bases and J by 2 bases, with 15 bases between the two germline ends. The CDR3 runs 14 residues. The V gene's germline CDR1 is SQVTM and CDR2 ANQGSEA. In DNA, the CDR3 is TGCAGCGTTGGGGTCAGGGGGGCAGCCTACGAGCAGTACTTC. Its translation is CSVGVRGAAYEQYF.

J is TRBJ1-5 and V is TRBV28, with 11 nucleotides matching TRBD1. Germline V gene sequence: CDR1 MDHEN, CDR2 SYDVKM. J was trimmed by 7 bases and V by 7 bases; bases with no gene match: 9. CDR3 length: 15 amino acids. CDR3 residues: CASIPGQGARQPQHF. The CDR3 coding sequence is TGTGCCAGCATCCCCGGACAGGGGGCTCGGCAGCCCCAGCATTTT.

This chain uses TRBV3-1 (or the pseudogene TRBV3-2) with TRBJ1-4; D perhaps matches TRBD1 (5 bases). The V gene's germline CDR1 is LGHDT and CDR2 YNNKEL (reference sequence). V lost 3 bases and J 3 bases, leaving 11 bases between the germline ends. The CDR3 is 15 amino acids. For the CDR3, the DNA is TGTGCCAGCAGCCAGCAGGGTACCGCTAATGAAAAACTGTTTTTT. It encodes CASSQQGTANEKLFF.

This clone has only one observation. The gene calls are TRBV19 and TRBJ2-1; tentative D call: TRBD1 (6 bases). The CDR3 covers 15 residues. Deletions cut 5 bases from V and 4 bases from J, with 15 bases between. Looked up from germline, CDR1 is LNHDA and CDR2 is SQIVND (reference sequence). CDR3 protein: CASSDVGTPYNEQFF. CDR3 nucleotide sequence: TGTGCCAGTAGTGACGTGGGGACACCGTACAATGAGCAGTTCTTC.